This T cell receptor beta chain was captured in a study of T cell changes during pregnancy in multiple sclerosis. Libraries were prepared by immunoSEQ multiplex PCR; TCRdb keeps only in-frame clonotypes and omits some of them. Here the sample spans approximately 47,000 clones, roughly 89% being singletons. The CDR3 covers 11 residues. Germline V gene data show CDR1 as ENHRY and CDR2 as SYGVKD. Trimming shortened V by 4 bases and J by 7 bases, and 5 bases separated the two germline ends. The chain uses TRBV10-3 and TRBJ2-1; D is undetermined. The sample here was peripheral blood, taken in the first trimester of pregnancy. This clonotype originated in a female donor with multiple sclerosis, enrolled in a pregnancy study. The CDR3 region is CAISALNEQFF. The CDR3 DNA follows: TGTGCCATCAGTGCGTTGAATGAGCAGTTCTTC.